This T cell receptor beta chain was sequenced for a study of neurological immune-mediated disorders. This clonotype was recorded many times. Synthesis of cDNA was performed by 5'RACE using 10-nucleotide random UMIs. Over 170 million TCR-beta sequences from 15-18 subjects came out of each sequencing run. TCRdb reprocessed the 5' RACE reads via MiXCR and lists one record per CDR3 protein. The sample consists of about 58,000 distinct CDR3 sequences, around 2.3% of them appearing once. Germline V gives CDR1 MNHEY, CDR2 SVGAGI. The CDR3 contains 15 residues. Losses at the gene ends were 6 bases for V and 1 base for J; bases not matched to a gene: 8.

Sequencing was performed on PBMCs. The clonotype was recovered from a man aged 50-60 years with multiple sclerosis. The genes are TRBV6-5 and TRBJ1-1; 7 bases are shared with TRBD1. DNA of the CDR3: TGTGCCAGCAGGCCAGGGGGAGCCAAGAACACTGAAGCTTTCTTT. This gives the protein CASRPGGAKNTEAFF.